This entry is about one T cell receptor (beta chain). Libraries were prepared by immunoSEQ multiplex PCR; TCRdb keeps only in-frame clonotypes and omits some of them. The profile shows roughly 35,000 clones, around 92% of them singletons. The sample is drawn from a study of OX40 agonist ivuxolimab in advanced cancers. As for the study in general: Three patients responded partially, comprising one with hepatocellular carcinoma and two with cutaneous melanoma.

Trimming left V 5 bases short and J 3 bases short, with 12 bases between. This CDR3 is built from 14 residues. Germline CDR1 is LNHNV and CDR2 is YYDKDF (reference sequence). The V and J genes are TRBV15 and TRBJ2-3; D call uncertain. This specimen was CD4+ or CD8+ T cells sorted from blood, taken in a trial of the OX40 agonist ivuxolimab. This sequence was found in an adult with an advanced solid tumor such as melanoma, head and neck, liver or kidney cancer. The CDR3 protein is CATSVSLLTDTQYF. CDR3 sequence (DNA): TGTGCCACCAGCGTGTCCCTGCTTACAGATACGCAGTATTTT.